The present TCR beta chain was sequenced within a study of T cells in localized non-small cell lung cancer. J was trimmed by 6 bases and V by 3 bases; bases with no gene match: 9. The CDR3 is 15 amino acids. The V gene's germline CDR1 is MDHEN and CDR2 SYDVKM. This clone showed up just a few times. TCRdb's copy holds only in-frame clones and misses some; the assay was immunoSEQ multiplex PCR. The sample lists about 2,000 clones; 25% to 30% were seen once. This specimen was normal lung tissue next to the tumor, taken before any cancer treatment. The clonotype originates from a male donor aged 60 or over with stage II lung adenocarcinoma. The chain combines TRBV28 with TRBJ2-7; 9 positions match TRBD2. CDR3 coding DNA: TGTGCCAGCAGTTTCCTAGCGGGACCAGGGGGCGAGCAGTACTTC. Amino acid sequence: CASSFLAGPGGEQYF.